The source of this T cell receptor (beta chain) is a study of blood T cell repertoires in COVID-19. Study-wide background: The study drew acute and convalescent COVID-19 samples from the United States, Italy and Spain.

The V and J ends lost 6 bases and 3 bases, in that order; junction bases with no gene match: 9. The germline gives CDR1 ENHRY, CDR2 SYGVKD. CDR3 length: 15 amino acids. Original analysis: Amplification of reference gene primers provided the estimated nucleated cell counts. The repertoire was sequenced with immunoSEQ multiplex PCR; TCRdb's copy has only in-frame clones and lacks some. The D gene and trimming were derived from the DNA, and the V and J assignments and clone size from that table. Here the sample spans 400,000 to 550,000 clones, around nine tenths being singletons. The chain combines TRBV10-3 with TRBJ2-7; 9 positions agree with TRBD1. This clonotype was sampled from a woman aged 30 to 39 with acute or convalescent COVID-19. Sequencing used peripheral blood. The CDR3 sequence: CAIRPQGARNYEQYF. The CDR3 nucleotides read TGTGCCATCAGGCCACAGGGGGCTAGGAACTACGAGCAGTACTTC.